This TCR beta chain is drawn from a study of tumor-infiltrating lymphocytes in primary liver carcinoma. Findings and caveats of the study: The proportion of top clones found throughout all five tumor regions was only about 7-25%.

Joint extraction of RNA and DNA used roughly 19-31 mg of bulk tissue that was unsorted. Primary liver carcinomas in the patients were surgically resected. Each tumor was sampled at four poles and its centre. The authors made TCR beta cDNA from roughly 480 ng total RNA with a constant-region primer. Three-round nested multiplex PCR performed with slightly modified ARM-PCR produced the TCR beta libraries. MiXCR, run by TCRdb on the multiplex PCR reads, gives a single entry per CDR3 protein. The data contain roughly 80,000 distinct CDR3 sequences, 70% to 75% of them singletons. This clonotype was seen repeatedly, ten times or more. Its antigen is unknown. The sequenced sample was liver tumor tissue from sampling region 4. Subset noted: tumor region T4, right-lateral pole. This TCR was sampled from an older woman with primary liver carcinoma and hepatitis B virus infection.

The CDR3 spells CASSPAGHIYGYTF. The CDR3 DNA follows: TGTGCCAGCAGTCCCGCCGGACACATCTATGGCTACACCTTC. J is TRBJ1-2 and V is TRBV6-5, with TRBD1 as a possible D gene (5 bases). The germline V gene has CDR1 MNHEY and CDR2 SVGAGI. This CDR3 has 14 amino acids. V was pared by 5 bases and J by 4 bases, with 14 bases between.